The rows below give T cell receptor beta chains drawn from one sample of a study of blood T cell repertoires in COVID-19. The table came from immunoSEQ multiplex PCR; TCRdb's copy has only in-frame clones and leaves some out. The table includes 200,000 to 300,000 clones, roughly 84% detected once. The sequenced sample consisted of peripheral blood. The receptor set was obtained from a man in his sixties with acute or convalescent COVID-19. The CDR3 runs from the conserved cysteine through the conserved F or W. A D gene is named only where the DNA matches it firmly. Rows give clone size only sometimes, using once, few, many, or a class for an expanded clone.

CASSLAGQGRYEQYF	TGTGCCAGCAGCTTGGCGGGACAGGGGAGATACGAGCAGTACTTC	.	TRBV5-8	TRBJ2-7	TRBD1
CASSHTRTGRDTEAFF	TGTGCCAGCAGTCATACTAGGACAGGGAGGGACACTGAAGCTTTCTTT	.	TRBV27	TRBJ1-1	TRBD1
CASSLEYGVYTDTQYF	TGTGCCAGCAGTTTAGAATACGGGGTTTACACAGATACGCAGTATTTT	.	TRBV28	TRBJ2-3	.
CASKRGERTDTQYF	TGTGCCAGCAAGCGGGGGGAGCGCACAGATACGCAGTATTTT	.	TRBV7-9	TRBJ2-3	TRBD2
CASSLFGDSRNQPQHF	TGTGCCAGCAGCTTGTTTGGGGACAGCCGAAATCAGCCCCAGCATTTT	few	TRBV5-8	TRBJ1-5	TRBD1
CASSNHGQPQHF	TGTGCCAGCAGTAATCACGGTCAGCCCCAGCATTTT	.	TRBV27	TRBJ1-5	.
CASSFSVYGYTF	TGTGCCAGCAGTTTTTCGGTTTATGGCTACACCTTC	few	TRBV12-3/TRBV12-4	TRBJ1-2	.
CASSLSGQGPYEAFF	TGTGCCAGCAGCTTAAGCGGACAGGGCCCTTATGAAGCTTTCTTT	.	TRBV11-2	TRBJ1-1	TRBD1
CAISEVGGGDEKLFF	TGTGCCATCAGTGAGGTCGGTGGAGGGGATGAAAAACTGTTTTTT	once	TRBV10-3	TRBJ1-4	.
CASSLAGVGQPQHF	TGCGCCAGCAGCTTGGCGGGGGTCGGGCAGCCCCAGCATTTT	.	TRBV5-1	TRBJ1-5	.
CAWSKGQLYEQYF	TGTGCCTGGAGTAAGGGACAGTTATACGAGCAGTACTTC	.	TRBV30	TRBJ2-7	TRBD1
CASSLGAPGTGGANQPQHF	TGTGCCAGCAGCTTAGGGGCACCTGGGACAGGGGGCGCGAATCAGCCCCAGCATTTT	.	TRBV7-9	TRBJ1-5	TRBD1
CASSLQERYGYTF	TGCGCCAGCAGCCTACAGGAGCGCTATGGCTACACCTTC	.	TRBV5-1	TRBJ1-2	.
CASSPRQSPTQGQYF	TGTGCCAGCAGCCCCAGACAGAGTCCAACCCAGGGGCAGTACTTC	.	TRBV11-2	TRBJ2-7	.
CASSLDPGTNYGYTF	TGCGCCAGCAGCTTGGATCCGGGAACTAACTATGGCTACACCTTC	.	TRBV5-1	TRBJ1-2	.
CASSSRGNEQFF	TGTGCCAGCAGTTCTAGGGGCAATGAGCAGTTCTTC	.	TRBV6-2/TRBV6-3	TRBJ2-1	.
CASSPSPGSYEQYF	TGTGCCAGCAGCCCCAGTCCAGGGTCGTACGAGCAGTACTTC	.	TRBV7-6	TRBJ2-7	.
CASILGPQGRSATNEKLFF	TGTGCCAGCATCCTGGGCCCACAGGGTAGGAGTGCAACTAATGAAAAACTGTTTTTT	once	TRBV9	TRBJ1-4	.
CASSYSSTGFGSPLHF	TGTGCCAGCAGTTACTCCTCGACAGGGTTCGGCTCACCCCTCCACTTT	few	TRBV6-5	TRBJ1-6	TRBD1
CASSESGGRSYEQYF	TGTGCCAGCAGCGAATCGGGCGGGAGGAGCTACGAGCAGTACTTC	.	TRBV9	TRBJ2-7	TRBD2
CSLSGWGGKPQHF	TGCAGTCTTAGTGGTTGGGGAGGGAAGCCCCAGCATTTT	.	TRBV20-1	TRBJ1-5	.
CASSRTSGIKETQYF	TGTGCCAGCAGCCGGACTAGCGGGATAAAAGAGACCCAGTACTTC	once	TRBV10-3	TRBJ2-5	TRBD2
CASSRGTGRDHSTDTQYF	TGTGCCAGCAGCAGGGGGACAGGACGGGACCATAGCACAGATACGCAGTATTTT	.	TRBV5-4	TRBJ2-3	TRBD1
CASSLGLVGGMVTQYF	TGTGCCAGCAGCCTGGGACTAGTAGGGGGCATGGTTACGCAGTATTTT	.	TRBV3-1/TRBV3-2	TRBJ2-3	.
CASSIGTGQRYYGYTF	TGTGCCAGCAGCATCGGGACAGGGCAGAGGTACTATGGCTACACCTTC	.	TRBV13	TRBJ1-2	TRBD1
CASSTGGFYGYTF	TGTGCCAGCAGTACCGGAGGGTTCTATGGCTACACCTTC	.	TRBV27	TRBJ1-2	.
CSASGPGTSHNEQFF	TGCAGTGCTAGTGGCCCGGGGACTAGTCACAATGAGCAGTTCTTC	.	TRBV20-1	TRBJ2-1	TRBD2
CASSLGLAGELFF	TGTGCCAGCAGTTTAGGACTAGCCGGGGAGCTGTTTTTT	.	TRBV2	TRBJ2-2	TRBD2
CASSIGLDRSTDTQYF	TGTGCCAGTAGTATAGGACTGGACAGAAGCACAGATACGCAGTATTTT	.	TRBV19	TRBJ2-3	.
CASSDLNSGYNEQFF	TGTGCCAGCAGTGATCTTAATAGCGGATACAATGAGCAGTTCTTC	.	TRBV2	TRBJ2-1	.
CASRLSSEGQGEAFF	TGTGCCAGCAGGCTTTCATCGGAGGGACAGGGTGAAGCTTTCTTT	few	TRBV28	TRBJ1-1	TRBD1
CASTGGPGGASNTGELFF	TGTGCCAGCACCGGGGGGCCAGGGGGCGCATCGAACACCGGGGAGCTGTTTTTT	.	TRBV5-6	TRBJ2-2	.
CASSLGSGTYEQYF	TGCGCCAGCAGCTTGGGGTCAGGAACCTACGAGCAGTACTTC	.	TRBV5-1	TRBJ2-7	.
CAWKGSGRVKTEAFF	TGTGCCTGGAAGGGTTCGGGCAGGGTGAAAACTGAAGCTTTCTTT	.	TRBV30	TRBJ1-1	.
CASSQGLGGEDEQYF	TGTGCCAGCAGCCAAGGATTAGGGGGCGAAGACGAGCAGTACTTC	.	TRBV3-1/TRBV3-2	TRBJ2-7	TRBD1
CASSEPGQGTGELFF	TGTGCCAGCAGTGAGCCGGGACAGGGCACCGGGGAGCTGTTTTTT	few	TRBV6-1	TRBJ2-2	TRBD1
CASSSPGTSSPKNIQYF	TGCGCCAGCAGCTCACCCGGGACTAGCTCCCCCAAAAACATTCAGTACTTC	.	TRBV4-1	TRBJ2-4	TRBD2
CASSVVGLHNEQFF	TGTGCCAGCAGCGTAGTGGGACTACACAATGAGCAGTTCTTC	.	TRBV9	TRBJ2-1	TRBD2
CASSLELGATYEQYF	TGTGCCAGCAGCTTAGAGCTGGGGGCCACCTACGAGCAGTACTTC	few	TRBV7-9	TRBJ2-7	.
CASSFRQSSEQYF	TGTGCCAGCAGCTTTCGACAGTCTAGTGAGCAGTACTTC	few	TRBV7-9	TRBJ2-7	.
CASSPRLAAQETQYF	TGTGCCAGCAGTCCTAGACTAGCAGCCCAAGAGACCCAGTACTTC	.	TRBV9	TRBJ2-5	TRBD2
CASEARAPTYEQYF	TGTGCCAGTGAGGCCAGGGCCCCCACCTACGAGCAGTACTTC	.	TRBV6-1	TRBJ2-7	.
CATSSGLAAGAYEQYF	TGTGCCACCAGCTCCGGACTAGCGGCTGGTGCCTACGAGCAGTACTTC	.	TRBV15	TRBJ2-7	TRBD2
CASSSQGRTEAFF	TGTGCCAGCAGTTCACAGGGGCGCACTGAAGCTTTCTTT	.	TRBV28	TRBJ1-1	TRBD1
CASRPYRQGPTNEKLFF	TGTGCCAGCAGACCTTACCGACAGGGACCAACTAATGAAAAACTGTTTTTT	few	TRBV28	TRBJ1-4	TRBD1
CASSLTGNEQFF	TGTGCCAGCAGCCTGACAGGCAATGAGCAGTTCTTC	.	TRBV5-4	TRBJ2-1	.
CASSLGGTGPQETQYF	TGCGCCAGCAGCTTAGGGGGGACAGGACCCCAAGAGACCCAGTACTTC	.	TRBV5-1	TRBJ2-5	TRBD1
CANNKDRQNTEAFF	TGTGCCAATAACAAAGACAGACAGAACACTGAAGCTTTCTTT	.	TRBV6-5	TRBJ1-1	.